The 14 T cell receptor beta chains below were found in one sample sequenced in a study of T cells after yellow fever vaccination. TCRdb processed the 5' RACE reads anew with MiXCR; each CDR3 protein has one entry. In the table there are about 260,000 distinct CDR3 sequences, about 3.7% of which are singletons. The input for sequencing was PBMCs, taken 15 days after the yellow fever booster vaccination. The receptors come from a man aged 18 to 29 who received the YFV17D yellow fever vaccine.

This clonotype appeared many times. The rearrangement joins TRBV5-1 to TRBJ2-1, with 12 bases identical to TRBD2. There are 17 residues in the CDR3. V gave up 4 bases and J gave up 0 bases; unmatched junction bases: 5. Germline V CDR1 and CDR2: SGHRS, YFSETQ. In DNA, the CDR3 is TGCGCCAGCAGCCCCGGACTAGCGGGGATCTCCTACAATGAGCAGTTCTTC. Translated: CASSPGLAGISYNEQFF.

This clonotype was seen ten or more times. The chain is built from TRBV5-1 and TRBJ2-3, with D hard to call. The V and J ends lost 4 bases and 2 bases respectively, with 5 bases between them. The CDR3 is 12 residues long. In germline, CDR1 is SGHRS, CDR2 YFSETQ. CDR3 in amino acids: CASSHPTDTQYF. The CDR3 bases are TGCGCCAGCAGCCACCCCACAGATACGCAGTATTTT.

This clonotype has at least ten counts. J is TRBJ1-1 and V is TRBV20-1, with D hard to call. V dropped 0 bases and J dropped 0 bases, with 11 bases sitting between them. Per germline, CDR1 DFQATT and CDR2 SNEGSKA (reference sequence). The CDR3 spans 15 residues. DNA of the CDR3: TGCAGTGCTAGAGATCTAGGCAGCATGAACACTGAAGCTTTCTTT. Protein product: CSARDLGSMNTEAFF.

This clonotype has a count of ten or more. CDR3 sequence: CASSQLAGQGTEQYV. CDR3 DNA: TGCGCCAGCAGCCAACTAGCGGGACAGGGGACCGAGCAGTACGTC. The V call is TRBV4-1, the J call TRBJ2-7; TRBD1 is a possible D gene (10 bases). Trimming removed 2 bases at V and 6 bases at J, with 17 bases between. CDR3 length equals 15 residues. Germline V gene sequence: CDR1 MGHRA, CDR2 YSYEKL.

This clonotype was detected ten times or more. The chain uses TRBV7-9 and TRBJ2-7; no reliable D call. The CDR3 covers 12 residues. V dropped 3 bases and J dropped 4 bases, with 7 bases sitting between them. Germline lookup yields CDR1 SEHNR and CDR2 FQNEAQ (reference sequence). CDR3 DNA: TGTGCCAGCAGCTTTTTAGCTTACGAGCAGTACGTC. It encodes CASSFLAYEQYV.

The table lists this clonotype with many counts. The rearrangement links TRBV10-3 to TRBJ2-1, with D possibly being TRBD2 (5 bases). CDR3 size: 14 residues. CDR1 and CDR2 from the germline V gene are ENHRY and SYGVKD. Trimming left V 3 bases short and J 8 bases short, with 14 bases between. CDR3 protein: CAISDTSERDEQFF. In nucleotides, the CDR3 is TGTGCCATCAGTGACACTAGTGAGAGGGATGAGCAGTTCTTC.

The sample holds many counts of this clonotype. The gene calls are TRBV28 and TRBJ2-7; D is undetermined. The CDR3 length is 13 residues. Germline V gives CDR1 MDHEN, CDR2 SYDVKM. Trimming cost V 4 bases and J 3 bases, with 10 bases left between them. This CDR3 reads CASSSGSYYEQYV. For the CDR3, the DNA is TGTGCCAGCAGTTCAGGCAGCTACTACGAGCAGTACGTC.

The table lists this clonotype with many counts. One end of the junction fails to match germline, which may point to a read error. This chain connects TRBV29-1 to TRBJ1-2; perhaps TRBD1 as D (5 bases). The CDR3 has 12 residues. Germline V gene data show CDR1 as SQVTM and CDR2 as ANQGSEA. CDR3 sequence reads: CSVEDPWGGWNF. As DNA, the CDR3 is TGCAGCGTTGAAGATCCCTGGGGCGGGTGGAACTTC.

This clonotype was seen at least ten times. This chain uses TRBV5-1 with TRBJ1-2, with a tentative D call TRBD1 (5 bases). The V gene lost 1 base and the J gene lost 0 bases, with 10 bases spanning the gap. The germline gives CDR1 SGHRS, CDR2 YFSETQ. The CDR3 loop spans 15 amino acids. Written as DNA, the CDR3 is TGCGCCAGCAGCTTGCAGGGTGCCCCTAACTATGGCTACACCTTC. The encoded protein is CASSLQGAPNYGYTF.

In this sample, this clonotype turned up many times. The chain carries TRBV29-1 and TRBJ2-3, with D perhaps matching TRBD2 (6 bases). The CDR3 length is 13 residues. Germline V CDR1 and CDR2: SQVTM, ANQGSEA. Trimming took off 8 bases at V and 2 bases at J, with 14 bases between the two ends. CDR3 sequence (DNA): TGCAGCTTCCGCGGGACGACCACAGATACGCAGTATTTT. Translating gives CSFRGTTTDTQYF.

This clonotype has a handful of counts. The DNA of the CDR3 is TGTGCCAGCAGCTTAGCGCCTTCAGGAGATATTAATGAAAAACTGTTTTTT. Protein: CASSLAPSGDINEKLFF. The chain recombines TRBV7-9 with TRBJ1-4; no clear D gene. The CDR3 extends over 17 amino acids. Per germline, CDR1 SEHNR and CDR2 FQNEAQ (reference sequence). Deletions cut 0 bases from V and 4 bases from J, with 15 bases between.

This clonotype occurred many times. The chain uses TRBV29-1 and TRBJ1-2; D is undetermined. The V gene lost 7 bases and the J gene lost 0 bases, with 6 bases spanning the gap. The length of the CDR3 is 11 residues. The germline CDR1 and CDR2 sequences are SQVTM and ANQGSEA. CDR3 DNA sequence: TGCAGCGCTACAGCTAACTATGGCTACACCTTC. It is translated as CSATANYGYTF.

This clonotype was counted at least ten times. The chain uses TRBV11-2 and TRBJ1-4; D is ambiguous. The V and J ends lost 2 bases and 3 bases respectively, with 1 base between them. CDR3 size: 12 residues. The germline CDR1 and CDR2 sequences are SGHAT and FQNNGV. This chain's CDR3 is CASSLPNEKLFF. CDR3 DNA sequence: TGTGCCAGCAGCTTACCTAATGAAAAACTGTTTTTT.

This clonotype has at least ten counts. This chain connects TRBV7-2 to TRBJ1-6, with D possibly TRBD1 on 5 matching bases. The ends were cut back, 5 bases at V and 7 bases at J, with 18 bases in the middle. The CDR3 totals 16 residues. Germline CDR1 reads SGHTA; CDR2 reads FQGNSA. In nucleotides, the CDR3 is TGTGCCAGCAGCAAACGCCGGGGGTATGTGAATTCACCCCTCCACTTT. Protein sequence: CASSKRRGYVNSPLHF. Full variable domain (missing parts from reference TRBV7-2 and TRBJ1-6): GAGVSQSPSNKVTEKGKDVELRCDPISGHTALYWYRQSLGQGLEFLIYFQGNSAPDKSGLPSDRFSAERTGGSVSTLTIQRTQQEDSAVYLCASSKRRGYVNSPLHFGNGTRLTVT.